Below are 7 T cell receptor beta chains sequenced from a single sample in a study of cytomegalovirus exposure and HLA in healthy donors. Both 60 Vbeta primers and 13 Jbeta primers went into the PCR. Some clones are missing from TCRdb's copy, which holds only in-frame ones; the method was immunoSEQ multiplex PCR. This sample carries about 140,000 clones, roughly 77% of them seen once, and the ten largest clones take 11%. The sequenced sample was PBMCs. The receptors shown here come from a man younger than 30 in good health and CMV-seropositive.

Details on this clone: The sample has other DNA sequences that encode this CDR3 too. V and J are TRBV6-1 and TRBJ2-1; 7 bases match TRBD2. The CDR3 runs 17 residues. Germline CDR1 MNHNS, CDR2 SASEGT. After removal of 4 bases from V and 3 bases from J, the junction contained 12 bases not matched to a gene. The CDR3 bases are TGTGCCAGCAGTGCCGACGGTTGGCGGGAGAACTACAATGAGCAGTTCTTC. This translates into CASSADGWRENYNEQFF.

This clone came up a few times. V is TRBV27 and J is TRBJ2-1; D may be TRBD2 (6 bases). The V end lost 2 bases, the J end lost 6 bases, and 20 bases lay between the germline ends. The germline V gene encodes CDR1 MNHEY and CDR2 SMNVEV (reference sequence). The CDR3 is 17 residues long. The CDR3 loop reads CASSLGSAGPGLNEQFF. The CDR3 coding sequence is TGTGCCAGCAGTTTAGGGTCTGCGGGGCCCGGCCTCAATGAGCAGTTCTTC.

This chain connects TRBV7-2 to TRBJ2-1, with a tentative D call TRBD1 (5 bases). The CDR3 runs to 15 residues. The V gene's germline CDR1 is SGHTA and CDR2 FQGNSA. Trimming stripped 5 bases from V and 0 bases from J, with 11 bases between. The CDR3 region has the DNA TGTGCCAGCAGCATAGACAGTAACTCCTACAATGAGCAGTTCTTC. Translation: CASSIDSNSYNEQFF.

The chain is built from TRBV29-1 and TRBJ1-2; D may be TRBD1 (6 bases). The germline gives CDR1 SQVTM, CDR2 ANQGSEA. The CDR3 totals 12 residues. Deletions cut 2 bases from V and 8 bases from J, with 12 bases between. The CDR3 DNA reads TGCAGCGTTGAACTACAGGGCGGGGGCTACACCTTC. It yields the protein CSVELQGGGYTF. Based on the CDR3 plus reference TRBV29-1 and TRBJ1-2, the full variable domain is SAVISQKPSRDICQRGTSLTIQCQVDSQVTMMFWYRQQPGQSLTLIATANQGSEATYESGFVIDKFPISRPNLTFSTLTVSNMSPEDSSIYLCSVELQGGGYTFGSGTRLTVV.

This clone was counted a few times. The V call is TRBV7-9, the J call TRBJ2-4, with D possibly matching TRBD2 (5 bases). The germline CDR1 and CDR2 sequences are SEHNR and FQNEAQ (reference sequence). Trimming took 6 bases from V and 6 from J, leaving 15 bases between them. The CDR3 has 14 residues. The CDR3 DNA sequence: TGTGCCAGCAGTCGAGCCCGAGAGGGAAACATTCAGTACTTC. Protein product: CASSRAREGNIQYF.

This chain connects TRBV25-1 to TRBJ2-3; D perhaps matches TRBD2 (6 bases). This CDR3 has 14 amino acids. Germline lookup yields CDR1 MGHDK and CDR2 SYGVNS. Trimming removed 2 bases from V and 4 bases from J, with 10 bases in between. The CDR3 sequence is CASSEHGEADTQYF. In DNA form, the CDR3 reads TGTGCCAGCAGTGAACATGGGGAGGCAGATACGCAGTATTTT.

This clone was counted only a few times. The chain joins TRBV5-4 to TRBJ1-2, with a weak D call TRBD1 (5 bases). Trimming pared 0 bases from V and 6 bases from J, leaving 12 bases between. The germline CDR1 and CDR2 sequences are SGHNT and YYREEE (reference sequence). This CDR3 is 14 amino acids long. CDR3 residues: CASSLAGQYDGYTF. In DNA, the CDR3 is TGTGCCAGCAGCTTGGCAGGGCAGTATGATGGCTACACCTTC.